The 21 T cell receptor beta chains below were found in one sample sequenced in a study of T cell repertoires in cytomegalovirus infection. In TCRdb, the reads were re-called with MiXCR into one record per CDR3 protein. The table shows 150,000 or so distinct CDR3 sequences, with about 6.5% occurring only once. The material sequenced was PBMCs. These receptors came from a human donor in good health (CMV status not recorded). Some clones in this sample may be carry-over from other donors' samples.

With regard to this clonotype: A read error is possible here, since a much larger clone lies one base away. The V and J genes are TRBV6-1 and TRBJ2-3; 9 bases are shared with TRBD2. This CDR3 is built from 14 residues. CDR1 is MNHNS, CDR2 SASEGT, per germline. The CDR3 DNA sequence: TGTGCCCGCAGTGGACTCGCGGGGGGGGATACGCAGTATTTT. The encoded protein is CARSGLAGGDTQYF.

This clonotype was counted many times. The chain combines TRBV5-1 with TRBJ2-3; 8 bases fit TRBD2. The CDR3 consists of 15 residues. The germline gives CDR1 SGHRS, CDR2 YFSETQ. V gave up 1 base and J gave up 3 bases; unmatched junction bases: 4. CDR3 amino acids: CASSLNAGGTDTQYF. For the CDR3, the DNA is TGCGCCAGCAGCTTGAATGCGGGGGGAACAGATACGCAGTATTTT.

This clonotype was seen ten or more times. The CDR3 DNA sequence: TGTGCCAGCAGTTTAGGAAAATACACAGATACGCAGTATTTT. It encodes CASSLGKYTDTQYF. This chain connects TRBV12-3 or TRBV12-4 to TRBJ2-3; no firm D call. The V end was cut by 1 base, the J end by 2 bases, with 7 bases between. CDR3 length: 14 amino acids.

This clonotype has just a few counts. The rearrangement uses TRBV28 and TRBJ1-3; 7 bases match TRBD1. The CDR3 is made up of 17 amino acids. From germline, CDR1 is MDHEN and CDR2 SYDVKM. The J segment lost 0 bases and the V segment lost 4 bases, leaving 9 bases of the junction unmatched. In DNA form, the CDR3 reads TGTGCCAGCAGTTCCGACCCCAGGGGGTACTCTGGAAACACCATATATTTT. Residues: CASSSDPRGYSGNTIYF.

This clonotype occurred a few times. V usage is TRBV28 and J usage is TRBJ1-5; TRBD1 is a possible D gene (5 bases). V was clipped by 6 bases and J by 0 bases, with 27 bases between them. The CDR3 consists of 20 residues. The germline CDR1 and CDR2 sequences are MDHEN and SYDVKM. The CDR3 protein is CASSPFSLRDPSYSNQPQHF. DNA of the CDR3: TGTGCCAGCAGCCCATTTTCTCTCCGGGACCCCTCTTATAGCAATCAGCCCCAGCATTTT.

The J gene is TRBJ1-2, the V gene TRBV12-3 or TRBV12-4; D unclear. CDR3 length: 10 amino acids. The V end was cut by 5 bases, the J end by 6 bases, with 4 bases between. CDR3 residues: CASSPDGYTF. CDR3 nucleotide sequence: TGTGCCAGCAGTCCTGATGGCTACACCTTC.

The rearrangement uses TRBV19 and TRBJ1-5, with D maybe TRBD1 (6 bases). CDR1 is LNHDA and CDR2 is SQIVND in the germline V gene (reference sequence). The CDR3 covers 14 residues. The germline V and J ends were trimmed by 7 bases and 7 bases, with 17 bases remaining between them. Here the CDR3 DNA reads TGTGCCAGTACAGGAGGGGGGGCAGGACAGCCCCAGCATTTT. This encodes CASTGGGAGQPQHF.

V usage is TRBV12-3 or TRBV12-4 and J usage is TRBJ1-1; D gene uncertain. This CDR3 is 14 amino acids long. V shed 2 bases and J shed 5 bases, with 12 bases lying between them. The CDR3 loop reads CASSLSGGGTEAFF. CDR3 DNA: TGTGCCAGCAGTTTATCGGGCGGAGGGACTGAAGCTTTCTTT.

This clonotype was detected many times. V usage is TRBV7-8 and J usage is TRBJ2-3, with a possible D match to TRBD2 (5 bases). The V and J ends lost 11 bases and 3 bases respectively, with 15 bases between them. The CDR3 has 13 residues. Germline V gives CDR1 SGHVS, CDR2 FQNEAQ. The CDR3 DNA reads TGTGCCTGCCGTGAGGGTTTTACAGATACGCAGTATTTT. It translates to CACREGFTDTQYF.

J is TRBJ2-1 and V is TRBV4-2, with 7 bases that match TRBD1. Germline CDR1 reads LGHNA; CDR2 reads YNFKEQ. Trimming cost V 4 bases and J 4 bases; bases outside gene matches: 13. The CDR3 length is 17 residues. The CDR3 bases are TGTGCCAGCAGCCCGACCGCCGGGGACAGCCTATACAATGAGCAGTTCTTC. Protein: CASSPTAGDSLYNEQFF.

V and J are TRBV24-1 and TRBJ2-1; 7 bases align to TRBD2. CDR3 length: 14 amino acids. V dropped 5 bases and J dropped 6; count of bases not matched to a gene: 6. CDR1 is KGHDR, CDR2 SFDVKD, per germline. The CDR3 sequence: CATSGGGGFNEQFF. In DNA, the CDR3 is TGTGCCACCAGTGGGGGGGGGGGGTTCAATGAGCAGTTCTTC.

The chain joins TRBV27 to TRBJ1-2, with D possibly being TRBD1 (6 bases). Trimming left V 7 bases short and J 2 bases short, with 17 bases between. Germline V gene sequence: CDR1 MNHEY, CDR2 SMNVEV (reference sequence). This CDR3 is built from 15 residues. CDR3 bases: TGTGCCAGCACGACTATAGGGGGAGAGAACTATGGCTACACCTTC. This gives the protein CASTTIGGENYGYTF.

The table lists this clonotype with many counts. The gene calls are TRBV28 and TRBJ1-2, with D perhaps matching TRBD1 (5 bases). Germline V gene data show CDR1 as MDHEN and CDR2 as SYDVKM. The length of the CDR3 is 13 residues. V shed 8 bases and J shed 4 bases, with 14 bases lying between them. The CDR3: CASGKGFIYGYTF. CDR3 nucleotides: TGTGCCAGCGGCAAGGGGTTTATCTATGGCTACACCTTC.

The chain combines TRBV2 with TRBJ1-5, with a possible D match to TRBD1 (6 bases). The CDR3 runs to 15 residues. From germline, CDR1 is SNHLY and CDR2 FYNNEI. V lost 6 bases and J lost 0, with 12 bases in between. CDR3 nucleotides: TGTGCCAGCAGGGCGGACAGTTATAGCAATCAGCCCCAGCATTTT. It encodes CASRADSYSNQPQHF.

The sample holds many counts of this clonotype. The chain joins TRBV7-6 to TRBJ2-3; perhaps TRBD2 as D (5 bases). Germline V lookup: CDR1 SGHVS, CDR2 FNYEAQ. V lost 4 bases and J 6 bases, leaving 17 bases between the germline ends. CDR3 size: 15 residues. CDR3 loop: CASSSGVQLADTQYF. CDR3 in DNA: TGTGCCAGCAGCTCCGGGGTCCAGCTAGCCGATACGCAGTATTTT.

The chain is built from TRBV20-1 and TRBJ2-7; D unresolved. The CDR3 has 13 residues. From germline, CDR1 is DFQATT and CDR2 SNEGSKA (reference sequence). V lost 2 bases, J lost 0 bases, and 8 bases lay in between. The chain's CDR3 is CSARYTYSYEQYF. Written as DNA, the CDR3 is TGCAGTGCTAGATATACGTACTCCTACGAGCAGTACTTC.

This clonotype was observed at least ten times. V gene TRBV29-1 combines with J gene TRBJ2-7, with TRBD1 matching over 8 bases. CDR3 length: 13 residues. Germline V gives CDR1 SQVTM, CDR2 ANQGSEA. J gave up 0 bases and V 7 bases, and 5 bases lay outside the gene matches. The DNA of the CDR3 is TGCAGCGCAAGACAGGGGTCCTCCTACGAGCAGTACTTC. It yields the protein CSARQGSSYEQYF.

There are many counts of this clonotype. The CDR3 protein is CASSSQGGINEKLFF. The CDR3 DNA reads as TGTGCCAGCAGCTCACAGGGAGGCATCAATGAAAAACTGTTTTTT. This chain joins TRBV7-2 and TRBJ1-4; the D gene is possibly TRBD1 (6 bases). The CDR3 totals 15 residues. Trimming shortened V by 4 bases and J by 5 bases, and 14 bases separated the two germline ends. The V gene's germline CDR1 is SGHTA and CDR2 FQGNSA.

This clonotype was observed many times. The chain uses TRBV15 and TRBJ2-1; D unclear. V lost 1 base and J 8 bases, leaving 6 bases between the germline ends. Germline loops: CDR1 LNHNV, CDR2 YYDKDF (reference sequence). The CDR3 extends over 12 amino acids. Here the CDR3 reads CATSRGSYEQFF. CDR3 coding DNA: TGTGCCACCAGCAGAGGAAGCTATGAGCAGTTCTTC.

Many counts were recorded for this clonotype. V and J are TRBV7-8 and TRBJ2-2; D uncertain. This CDR3 spans 13 amino acids. V was clipped by 5 bases and J by 5 bases, with 9 bases between them. Germline V gene lookup returns CDR1 SGHVS and CDR2 FQNEAQ. The CDR3 DNA sequence: TGTGCCAGCAGCCTGCATTGGACCGGGGAGCTGTTTTTT. It codes for CASSLHWTGELFF.

In this sample, this clonotype turned up many times. The rearrangement uses TRBV20-1 and TRBJ1-1, with D possibly TRBD1 on 5 matching bases. The V gene lost 1 base and the J gene lost 4 bases, with 13 bases spanning the gap. The CDR3 spans 14 residues. CDR1 and CDR2 from the germline V gene are DFQATT and SNEGSKA (reference sequence). The DNA for the CDR3 is TGCAGTGCTAGAGCCCAGCGGGGGGTCACTGAAGCTTTCTTT. Translated, it gives CSARAQRGVTEAFF.